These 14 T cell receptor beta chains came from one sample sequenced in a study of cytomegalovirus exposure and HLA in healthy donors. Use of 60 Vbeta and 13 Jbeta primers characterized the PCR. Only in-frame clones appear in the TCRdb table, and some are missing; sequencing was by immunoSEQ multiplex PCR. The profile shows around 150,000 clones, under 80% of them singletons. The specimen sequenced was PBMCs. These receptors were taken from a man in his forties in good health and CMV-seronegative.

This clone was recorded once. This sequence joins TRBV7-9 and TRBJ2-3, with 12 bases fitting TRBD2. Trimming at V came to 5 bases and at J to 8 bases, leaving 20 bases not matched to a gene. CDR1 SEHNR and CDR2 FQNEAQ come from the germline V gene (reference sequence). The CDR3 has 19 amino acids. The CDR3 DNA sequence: TGTGCCAGCAGCATAGGGCTAGCGGGGGGGCCTCGATCAAATGCTACGCAGTATTTT. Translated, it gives CASSIGLAGGPRSNATQYF.

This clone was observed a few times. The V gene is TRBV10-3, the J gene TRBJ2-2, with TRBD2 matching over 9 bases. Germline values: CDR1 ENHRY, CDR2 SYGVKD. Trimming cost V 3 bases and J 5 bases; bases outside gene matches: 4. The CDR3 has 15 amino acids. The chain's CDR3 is CAISDLAGPTGELFF. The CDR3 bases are TGTGCCATCAGTGATCTAGCGGGACCGACCGGGGAGCTGTTTTTT.

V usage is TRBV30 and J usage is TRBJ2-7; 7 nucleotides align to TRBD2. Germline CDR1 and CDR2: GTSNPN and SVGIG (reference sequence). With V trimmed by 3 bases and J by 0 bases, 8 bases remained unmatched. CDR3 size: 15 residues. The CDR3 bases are TGTGCCTGGAGGACCCCGGGGGGTCGCTCCTACGAGCAGTACTTC. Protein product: CAWRTPGGRSYEQYF.

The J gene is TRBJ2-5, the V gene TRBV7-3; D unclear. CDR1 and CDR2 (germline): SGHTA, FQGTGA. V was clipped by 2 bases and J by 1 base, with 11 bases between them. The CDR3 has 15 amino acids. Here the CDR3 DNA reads TGTGCCAGCAGCTTAGGAGAGACTCTCCAAGAGACCCAGTACTTC. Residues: CASSLGETLQETQYF.

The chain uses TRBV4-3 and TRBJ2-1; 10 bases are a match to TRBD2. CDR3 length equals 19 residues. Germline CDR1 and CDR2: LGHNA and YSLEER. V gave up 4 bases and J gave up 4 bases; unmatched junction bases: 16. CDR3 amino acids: CASSLSGTSEPSEYNEQFF. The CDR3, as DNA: TGCGCCAGCAGCCTATCCGGGACTAGCGAGCCTAGTGAGTACAATGAGCAGTTCTTC.

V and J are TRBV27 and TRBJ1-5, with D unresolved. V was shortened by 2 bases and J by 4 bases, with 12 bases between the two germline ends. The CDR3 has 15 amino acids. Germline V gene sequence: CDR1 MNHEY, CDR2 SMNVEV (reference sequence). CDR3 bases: TGTGCCAGCAGTTTAAGCGGGCCCGGGAATCAGCCCCAGCATTTT. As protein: CASSLSGPGNQPQHF.

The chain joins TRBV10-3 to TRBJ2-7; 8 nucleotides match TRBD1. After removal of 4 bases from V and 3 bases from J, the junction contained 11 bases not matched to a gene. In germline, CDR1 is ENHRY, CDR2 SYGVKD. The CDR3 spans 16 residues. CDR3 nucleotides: TGTGCCATCAGTGGCCAAGATTCGGACAGGGACTACGAGCAGTACTTC. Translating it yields CAISGQDSDRDYEQYF.

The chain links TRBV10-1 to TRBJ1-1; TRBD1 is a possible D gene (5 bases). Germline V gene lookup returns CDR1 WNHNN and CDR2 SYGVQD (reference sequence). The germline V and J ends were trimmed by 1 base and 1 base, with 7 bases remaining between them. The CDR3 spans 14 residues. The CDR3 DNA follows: TGCGCCAGCAGTGAGTACAGGAAGAACACTGAAGCTTTCTTT. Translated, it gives CASSEYRKNTEAFF.

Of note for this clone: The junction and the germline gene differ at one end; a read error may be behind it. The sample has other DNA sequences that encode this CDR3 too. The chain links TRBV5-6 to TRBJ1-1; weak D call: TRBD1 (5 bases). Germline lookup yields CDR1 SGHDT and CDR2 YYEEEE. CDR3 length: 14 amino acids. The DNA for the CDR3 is TGTGCCAGCAGCTTTCGTTCCCGGGGGACTGAAGCCTTCTTT. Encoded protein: CASSFRSRGTEAFF.

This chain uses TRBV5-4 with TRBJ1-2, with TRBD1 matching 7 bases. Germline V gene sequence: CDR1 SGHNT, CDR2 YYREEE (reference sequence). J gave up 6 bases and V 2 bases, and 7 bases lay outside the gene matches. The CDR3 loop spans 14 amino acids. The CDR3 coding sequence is TGTGCCAGCAGCTTCCAGGGGGGAGCGGATGGCTACACCTTC. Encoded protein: CASSFQGGADGYTF.

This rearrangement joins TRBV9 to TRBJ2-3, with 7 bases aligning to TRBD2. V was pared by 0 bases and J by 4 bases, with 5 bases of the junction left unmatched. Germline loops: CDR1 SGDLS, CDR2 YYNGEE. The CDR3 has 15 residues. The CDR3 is CASSVEGLRSDTQYF. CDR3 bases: TGTGCCAGCAGCGTAGAGGGACTACGTTCAGATACGCAGTATTTT.

For the CDR3, the DNA is TGTGCCAGCAGTCCTCAAAGGACGGCACGCGGGAACAATGAGCAGTTCTTC. It is translated as CASSPQRTARGNNEQFF. The rearrangement joins TRBV27 to TRBJ2-1; a possible D gene is TRBD2 (6 bases). This CDR3 has 17 residues. Germline CDR1 and CDR2: MNHEY and SMNVEV (reference sequence). The V end lost 5 bases, the J end lost 5 bases, and 22 bases lay between the germline ends.

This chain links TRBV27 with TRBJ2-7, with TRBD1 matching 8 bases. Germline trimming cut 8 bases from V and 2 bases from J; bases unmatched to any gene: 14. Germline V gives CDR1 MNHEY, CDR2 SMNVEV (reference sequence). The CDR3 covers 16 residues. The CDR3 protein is CASCIRTGHVPYEQYF. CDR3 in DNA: TGTGCCAGCTGCATTCGGACAGGGCATGTCCCCTACGAGCAGTACTTC.

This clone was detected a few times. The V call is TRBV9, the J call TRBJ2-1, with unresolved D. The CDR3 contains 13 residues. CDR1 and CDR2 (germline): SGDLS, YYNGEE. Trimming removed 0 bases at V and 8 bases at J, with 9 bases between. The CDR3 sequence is CASSVGVMDEQFF. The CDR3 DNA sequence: TGTGCCAGCAGCGTAGGCGTTATGGATGAGCAGTTCTTC. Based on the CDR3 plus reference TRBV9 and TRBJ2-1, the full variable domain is DSGVTQTPKHLITATGQRVTLRCSPRSGDLSVYWYQQSLDQGLQFLIQYYNGEERAKGNILERFSAQQFPDLHSELNLSSLELGDSALYFCASSVGVMDEQFFGPGTRLTVL.